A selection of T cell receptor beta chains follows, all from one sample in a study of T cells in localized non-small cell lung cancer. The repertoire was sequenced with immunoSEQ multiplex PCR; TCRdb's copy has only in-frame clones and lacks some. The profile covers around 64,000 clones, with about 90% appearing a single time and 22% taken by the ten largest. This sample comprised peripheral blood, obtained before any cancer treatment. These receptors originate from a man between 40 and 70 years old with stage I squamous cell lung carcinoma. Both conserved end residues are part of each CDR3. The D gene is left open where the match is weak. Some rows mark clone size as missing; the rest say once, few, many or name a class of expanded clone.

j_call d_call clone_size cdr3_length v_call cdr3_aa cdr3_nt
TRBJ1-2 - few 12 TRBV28 CASSLGGNGYTF TGTGCCAGCAGTTTGGGTGGAAATGGCTACACCTTC
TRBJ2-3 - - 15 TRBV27 CASSIDPAAPDTQYF TGTGCCAGCAGCATCGACCCAGCGGCACCAGATACGCAGTATTTT
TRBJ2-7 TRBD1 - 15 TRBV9 CASSVGQGPGYEQYF TGTGCCAGCAGCGTTGGACAGGGGCCAGGCTACGAGCAGTACTTC
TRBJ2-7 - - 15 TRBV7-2 CASSLKFAEAPPKYF TGTGCCAGCAGCTTAAAATTTGCGGAAGCCCCGCCAAAGTACTTC
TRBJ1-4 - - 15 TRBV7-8 CASSLITPTNEKLFF TGTGCCAGCAGCTTGATAACGCCAACTAATGAAAAACTGTTTTTT
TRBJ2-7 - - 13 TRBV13 CASSLAGGREQYF TGTGCCAGCAGCTTAGCCGGGGGACGAGAGCAGTACTTC
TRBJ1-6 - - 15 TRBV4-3 CASSLRTAYNSPLHF TGCGCCAGCAGCCTACGGACTGCCTATAATTCACCCCTCCACTTT
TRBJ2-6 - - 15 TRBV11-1 CASSFLVSGANVLTF TGTGCCAGCAGCTTTCTGGTCTCTGGGGCCAACGTCCTGACTTTC
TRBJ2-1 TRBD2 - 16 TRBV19 CASSFWTSGRDNEQFF TGTGCCAGTAGTTTTTGGACTAGCGGGAGAGATAATGAGCAGTTCTTC
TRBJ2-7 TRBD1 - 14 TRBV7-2 CASSMDRASYEQYF TGTGCCAGCAGCATGGACAGGGCATCCTACGAGCAGTACTTC
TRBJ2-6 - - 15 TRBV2 CASSENFSGANVLTF TGTGCCAGCAGTGAAAACTTCTCTGGGGCCAACGTCCTGACTTTC
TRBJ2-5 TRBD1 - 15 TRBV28 CASSSDRGNTKTQYF TGTGCCAGCAGTTCTGACAGGGGGAATACAAAGACCCAGTACTTC
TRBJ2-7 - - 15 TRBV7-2 CASSLVPTPTYEQYF TGTGCCAGCAGCTTAGTCCCCACTCCTACCTACGAGCAGTACTTC
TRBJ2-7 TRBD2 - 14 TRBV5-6 CASSFSGSVYEQYF TGTGCCAGCAGCTTTAGCGGGAGTGTCTACGAGCAGTACTTC
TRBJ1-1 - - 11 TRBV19 CASKDRTEAFF TGTGCCAGTAAGGATCGGACTGAAGCTTTCTTT
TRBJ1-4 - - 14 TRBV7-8 CASSPRLANEKLFF TGTGCCAGCAGCCCCCGTTTGGCTAATGAAAAACTGTTTTTT
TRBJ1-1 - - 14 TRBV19 CASSNTRRGTEAFF TGTGCCAGTAGTAACACCCGGCGGGGGACTGAAGCTTTCTTT
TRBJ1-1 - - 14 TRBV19 CASSIVQGVTEAFF TGTGCCAGTAGTATAGTTCAGGGAGTGACTGAAGCTTTCTTT
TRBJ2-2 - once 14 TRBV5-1 CASSLLRVNGELFF TGCGCCAGCAGCTTGTTGCGGGTTAACGGGGAGCTGTTTTTT
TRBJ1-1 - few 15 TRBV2 CASSKSTGVNTEAFF TGTGCCAGCAGCAAGTCGACAGGAGTGAACACTGAAGCTTTCTTT
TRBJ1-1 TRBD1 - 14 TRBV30 CAWSDRGRGTEAFF TGTGCCTGGAGTGACAGGGGAAGGGGCACTGAAGCTTTCTTT
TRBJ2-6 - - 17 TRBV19 CATRDRDSLSGANVLTF TGTGCCACCAGAGACAGGGACTCCCTCTCTGGGGCCAACGTCCTGACTTTC
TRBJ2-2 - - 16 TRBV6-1 CASSARSGGGTGELFF TGTGCCAGCAGTGCCCGGTCGGGGGGCGGCACCGGGGAGCTGTTTTTT
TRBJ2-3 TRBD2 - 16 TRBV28 CASSLGVAGVTDTQYF TGTGCCAGCAGTTTGGGAGTAGCGGGGGTCACAGATACGCAGTATTTT
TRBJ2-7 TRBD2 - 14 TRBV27 CASSLPGGSYEQYF TGTGCCAGCAGTTTACCGGGGGGTTCGTACGAGCAGTACTTC
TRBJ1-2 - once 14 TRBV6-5 CASSYFGGQNGYTF TGTGCCAGCAGTTACTTTGGGGGTCAAAATGGCTACACCTTC
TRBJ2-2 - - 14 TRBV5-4 CASSGTPDTGELFF TGTGCCAGCAGCGGGACTCCCGACACCGGGGAGCTGTTTTTT
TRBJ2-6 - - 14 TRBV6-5 CASSYTLGGDVLTF TGTGCCAGCAGTTACACTCTGGGCGGCGACGTCCTGACTTTC
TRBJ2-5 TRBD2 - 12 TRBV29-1 CSGREGQETQYF TGCAGCGGACGGGAGGGTCAAGAGACCCAGTACTTC
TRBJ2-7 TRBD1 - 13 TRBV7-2 CASSMGQSYEQYF TGTGCCAGCAGCATGGGACAGTCCTACGAGCAGTACTTC
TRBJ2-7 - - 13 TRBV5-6 CASSFSPTYEQYF TGTGCCAGCAGCTTTTCACCGACCTACGAGCAGTACTTC
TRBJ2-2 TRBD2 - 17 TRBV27 CASSSPGREGYTGELFF TGTGCCAGCAGTTCTCCGGGGAGGGAGGGGTACACCGGGGAGCTGTTTTTT
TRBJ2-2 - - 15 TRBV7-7 CASSLGSGDTGELFF TGTGCTAGCAGCTTAGGTTCCGGGGACACCGGGGAGCTGTTTTTT
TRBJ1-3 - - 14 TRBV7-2 CASSLGGQPNTIYF TGTGCCAGCAGCTTGGGCGGACAGCCAAACACCATATATTTT
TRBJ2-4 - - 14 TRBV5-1 CASSLSWTENIQYF TGCGCCAGCAGCTTGAGTTGGACAGAAAACATTCAGTACTTC
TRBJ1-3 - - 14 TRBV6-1 CASTSDATGNTIYF TGTGCCAGCACCTCGGACGCTACTGGAAACACCATATATTTT
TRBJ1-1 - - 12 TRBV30 CAWSPRNTEAFF TGTGCCTGGAGCCCCAGAAACACTGAAGCTTTCTTT
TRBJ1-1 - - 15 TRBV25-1 CASSASGTPNTEAFF TGTGCCAGCAGTGCATCCGGGACACCGAACACTGAAGCTTTCTTT
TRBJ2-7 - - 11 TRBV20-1 CSARYGDEQYF TGCAGTGCTAGATACGGGGACGAGCAGTACTTC
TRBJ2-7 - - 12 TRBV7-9 CASSPDSSEQYF TGTGCCAGCAGCCCGGACTCCTCTGAGCAGTACTTC
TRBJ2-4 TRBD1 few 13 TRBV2 CASEAGQGNIQYF TGTGCCAGTGAGGCAGGACAGGGAAACATTCAGTACTTC
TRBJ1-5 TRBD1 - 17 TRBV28 CASSFSGGGWSNQPQHF TGTGCCAGCAGTTTTTCAGGGGGTGGTTGGAGCAATCAGCCCCAGCATTTT
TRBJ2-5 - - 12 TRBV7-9 CASSLASTTQYF TGTGCCAGCAGCTTAGCTAGTACGACCCAGTACTTC
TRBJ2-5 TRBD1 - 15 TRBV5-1 CASSVATGAEETQYF TGCGCCAGCAGCGTAGCGACAGGGGCGGAAGAGACCCAGTACTTC
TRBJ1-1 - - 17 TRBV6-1 CASSEQGGSSVNTEAFF TGTGCCAGCAGTGAACAAGGGGGATCGAGTGTGAACACTGAAGCTTTCTTT
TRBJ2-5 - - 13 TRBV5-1 CASSGGLRETQYF TGCGCCAGCAGCGGGGGACTTCGAGAGACCCAGTACTTC
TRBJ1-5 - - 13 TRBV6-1 CASIGEVGQPQHF TGTGCCAGCATCGGGGAAGTTGGTCAGCCCCAGCATTTT
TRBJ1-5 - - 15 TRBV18 CASSPGGDVDQPQHF TGTGCCAGCTCACCCGGGGGGGACGTGGATCAGCCCCAGCATTTT
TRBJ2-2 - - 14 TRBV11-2 CASSLLVNTGELFF TGTGCCAGCAGCTTACTAGTGAACACCGGGGAGCTGTTTTTT
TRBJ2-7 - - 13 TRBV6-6 CATSNPPPYEQYF TGTGCCACCTCCAATCCTCCCCCCTACGAGCAGTACTTC
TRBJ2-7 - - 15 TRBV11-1 CASSFRVDSTYEQYF TGTGCCAGCAGCTTTAGGGTGGACAGTACCTACGAGCAGTACTTC
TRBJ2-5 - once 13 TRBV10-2 CASRDSSRETQYF TGCGCCAGCAGGGACAGTTCACGAGAGACCCAGTACTTC
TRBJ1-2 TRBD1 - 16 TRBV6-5 CASSYSRTGGGYGYTF TGTGCCAGCAGTTACTCCCGGACAGGAGGAGGCTATGGCTACACCTTC
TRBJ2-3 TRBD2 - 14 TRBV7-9 CASGGYPAVDTQYF TGTGCCTCGGGGGGATACCCCGCGGTGGATACGCAGTATTTT
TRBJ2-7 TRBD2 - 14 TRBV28 CASRSSGTGYEQYF TGTGCCAGCAGATCTAGCGGGACTGGCTACGAGCAGTACTTC
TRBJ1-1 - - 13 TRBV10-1 CASRMGGNTEAFF TGCGCCAGCAGGATGGGTGGGAACACTGAAGCTTTCTTT
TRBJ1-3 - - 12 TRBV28 CASSLGGNTIYF TGTGCCAGCAGTTTGGGCGGAAACACCATATATTTT
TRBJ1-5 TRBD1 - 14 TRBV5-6 CASSATGGRQPQHF TGTGCCAGCAGTGCGACAGGGGGAAGGCAGCCCCAGCATTTT
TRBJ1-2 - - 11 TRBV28 CASTGDFGYTF TGTGCCAGCACCGGGGACTTTGGCTACACCTTC